The clone carrying this T cell receptor (beta chain) was seen ten or more times. Trimming cost V 5 bases and J 1 base, with 27 bases left between them. The CDR3 contains 19 residues. Germline CDR1 LGHDT, CDR2 YNNKEL (reference sequence). This sample was taken from a study of T cells in Graves' hyperthyroidism and ophthalmopathy. TCR beta CDR3 regions were amplified from RNA. RT-PCR in the first round (using the HTBI primer set) targeted the TCR CDR3. TCRdb used MiXCR to reprocess the multiplex PCR reads, holding one entry per CDR3 protein. This table holds over 250,000 distinct CDR3 sequences, about 17% found once. Ophthalmopathy cases met thresholds of Clinical Activity Score at least 3, NOSPECS grade at least 4 and duration under 3 months.

The TCR sequence derives from an older woman with Graves' ophthalmopathy. Sequenced input: blood. The V gene is TRBV3-1, the J gene TRBJ2-7, with a possible D match to TRBD1 (6 bases). CDR3 DNA: TGTGCCAGCAGCTCAGGACAGACGGGGTCTCTGATGTGGTCCTACGAGCAGTACTTC. Translation gives CASSSGQTGSLMWSYEQYF.